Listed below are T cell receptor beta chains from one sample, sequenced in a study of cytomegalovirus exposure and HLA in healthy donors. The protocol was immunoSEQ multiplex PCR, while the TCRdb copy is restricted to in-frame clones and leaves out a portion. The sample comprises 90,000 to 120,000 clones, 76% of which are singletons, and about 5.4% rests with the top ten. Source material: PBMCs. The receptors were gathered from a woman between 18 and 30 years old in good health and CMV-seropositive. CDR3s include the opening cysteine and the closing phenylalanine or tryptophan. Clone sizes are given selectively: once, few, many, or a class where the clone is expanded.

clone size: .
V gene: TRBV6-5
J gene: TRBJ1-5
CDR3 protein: CASSTQSTGRPQHF

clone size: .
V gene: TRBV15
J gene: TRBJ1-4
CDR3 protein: CATSSQGTSNEELFF

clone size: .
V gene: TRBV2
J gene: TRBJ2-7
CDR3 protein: CASSELGQGGYEQYF

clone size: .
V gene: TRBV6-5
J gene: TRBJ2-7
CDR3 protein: CASSTGGSFHEQYF

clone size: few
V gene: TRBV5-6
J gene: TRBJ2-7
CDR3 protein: CASSLAFGTAYEQYF

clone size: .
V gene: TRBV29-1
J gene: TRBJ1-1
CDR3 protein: CSVVRTGATNTEAFF

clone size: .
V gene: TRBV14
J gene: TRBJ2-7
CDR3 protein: CASSRVGGAAYEQYF

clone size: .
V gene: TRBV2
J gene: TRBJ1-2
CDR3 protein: CASSEGWGWDYGYTF

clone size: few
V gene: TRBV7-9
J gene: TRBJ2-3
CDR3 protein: CASSLGAQGYF

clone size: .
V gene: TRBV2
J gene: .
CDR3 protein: CASTGQGAHEQYF

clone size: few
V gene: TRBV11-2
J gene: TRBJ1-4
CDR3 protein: CASSFSGVNEKLFF

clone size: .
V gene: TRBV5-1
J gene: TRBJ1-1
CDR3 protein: CASSLTGTTVEAFF

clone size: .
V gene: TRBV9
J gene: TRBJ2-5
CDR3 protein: CASSVAGTSGVTQYF

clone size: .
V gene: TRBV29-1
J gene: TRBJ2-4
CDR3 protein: CSVAGQGGHIQYF

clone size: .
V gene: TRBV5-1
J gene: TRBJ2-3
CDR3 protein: CASSLGLAENTDTQYF

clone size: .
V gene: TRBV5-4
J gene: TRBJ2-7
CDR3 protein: CASSLPGTADSYEQYF

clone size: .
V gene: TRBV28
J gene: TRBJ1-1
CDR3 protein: CASSRGNEAFF

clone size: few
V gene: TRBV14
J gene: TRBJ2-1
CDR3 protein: CASSQEAWWSVYNEQFF

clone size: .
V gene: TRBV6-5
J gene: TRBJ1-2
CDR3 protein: CASSRDRGGYTF

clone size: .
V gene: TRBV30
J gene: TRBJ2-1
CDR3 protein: CAWTTRPQGQGQFF

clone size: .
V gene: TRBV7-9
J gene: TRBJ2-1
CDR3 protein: CATRGLAGGEQFF

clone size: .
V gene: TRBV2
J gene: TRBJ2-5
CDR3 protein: CASSDSGVYQETQYF

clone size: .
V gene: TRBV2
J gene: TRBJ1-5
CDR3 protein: CASSEQGYSNQPQHF

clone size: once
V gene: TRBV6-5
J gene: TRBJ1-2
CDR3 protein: CASSLAGLYGYTF

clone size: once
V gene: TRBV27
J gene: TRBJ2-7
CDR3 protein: CASSLLAQGYNYEQYF

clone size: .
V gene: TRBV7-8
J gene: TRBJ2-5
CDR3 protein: CASSPALASQETQYF

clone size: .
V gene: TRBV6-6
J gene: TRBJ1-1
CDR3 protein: CASSYSGPGTEAFF

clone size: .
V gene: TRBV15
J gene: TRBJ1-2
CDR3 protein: CATSRESSGVYGYTF

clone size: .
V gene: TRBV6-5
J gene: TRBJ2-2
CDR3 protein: CASSYATGAGELFF